The 20 T cell receptor beta chains below come from one sample, sequenced in a study of cytomegalovirus exposure and HLA in healthy donors. Both 60 Vbeta primers and 13 Jbeta primers went into the PCR. Sequencing used immunoSEQ multiplex PCR; TCRdb keeps in-frame clones, though not all of them. The data show 150,000 to 200,000 clones, 81% seen once. Sequencing used PBMCs. These receptors were obtained from a man younger than 35 in good health and CMV-seronegative.

V is TRBV5-5 and J is TRBJ1-5, with 7 bases fitting TRBD1. Looked up from germline, CDR1 is SGHKS and CDR2 is YYEKEE (reference sequence). V dropped 4 bases and J dropped 3; count of bases not matched to a gene: 4. CDR3 length: 14 amino acids. The CDR3 sequence: CASSKTGNNQPQHF. CDR3 coding DNA: TGTGCCAGCAGCAAGACAGGGAACAATCAGCCCCAGCATTTT. Based on the CDR3 plus reference TRBV5-5 and TRBJ1-5, the full variable domain is DAGVTQSPTHLIKTRGQQVTLRCSPISGHKSVSWYQQVLGQGPQFIFQYYEKEERGRGNFPDRFSARQFPNYSSELNVNALLLGDSALYLCASSKTGNNQPQHFGDGTRLSIL.

V and J are TRBV25-1 and TRBJ1-1; tentative D call: TRBD1 (5 bases). Trimming removed 2 bases from V and 9 bases from J, with 13 bases in between. Germline assignment: CDR1 MGHDK and CDR2 SYGVNS. The length of the CDR3 is 13 residues. CDR3 amino acids: CASSEDGGMKAFF. DNA for the CDR3: TGTGCCAGCAGTGAAGACGGGGGAATGAAAGCTTTCTTT.

This clone occurred a few times. The V call is TRBV4-3, the J call TRBJ2-1; 9 bases line up with TRBD2. This CDR3 spans 15 amino acids. Losses at the gene ends were 3 bases for V and 8 bases for J; bases not matched to a gene: 8. Germline V gives CDR1 LGHNA, CDR2 YSLEER. The CDR3 region has the DNA TGCGCCAGCAGCCAGAGTAGCGGGAGTGCTGATGAGCAGTTCTTC. This codes for CASSQSSGSADEQFF.

The rearrangement links TRBV7-9 to TRBJ1-2; TRBD1 might be the D (5 bases). The V end was cut by 5 bases, the J end by 0 bases, with 16 bases between. Per germline, CDR1 SEHNR and CDR2 FQNEAQ (reference sequence). The CDR3 covers 16 residues. This CDR3 reads CASSQTPGHANYGYTF. CDR3 DNA: TGTGCCAGCAGCCAGACTCCAGGGCATGCTAACTATGGCTACACCTTC.

In this sample, this clone turned up once. This specimen includes other DNA sequences encoding the same CDR3. V gene TRBV18 combines with J gene TRBJ2-7, with 11 bases aligning to TRBD1. The V segment lost 2 bases and the J segment 3 bases; nucleotides outside the gene matches: 0. The germline V gene has CDR1 KGHSH and CDR2 LQKENI. The length of the CDR3 is 14 residues. In DNA, the CDR3 is TGTGCCAGCTCACCAGGGACAGGGGGCTACGAGCAGTACTTC. Translating gives CASSPGTGGYEQYF.

The V gene is TRBV11-2, the J gene TRBJ2-7; D is ambiguous. The length of the CDR3 is 15 residues. Germline CDR1 is SGHAT and CDR2 is FQNNGV. V dropped 0 bases and J dropped 0 bases, with 9 bases sitting between them. The CDR3 coding sequence is TGTGCCAGCAGCTTAGATCGGGTCAGCTCCTACGAGCAGTACTTC. Protein: CASSLDRVSSYEQYF. Drawing the rest from reference TRBV11-2 and TRBJ2-7, the complete variable domain is EAGVAQSPRYKIIEKRQSVAFWCNPISGHATLYWYQQILGQGPKLLIQFQNNGVVDDSQLPKDRFSAERLKGVDSTLKIQPAKLEDSAVYLCASSLDRVSSYEQYFGPGTRLTVT.

CDR3 sequence reads: CATFSSGGPTEQFF. CDR3 nucleotides: TGTGCCACCTTCTCTAGCGGGGGGCCGACAGAGCAGTTCTTC. This chain links TRBV6-6 with TRBJ2-1, with 11 bases identical to TRBD2. The CDR3 runs 14 residues. Germline V gene data show CDR1 as MNHNY and CDR2 as SVGAGI (reference sequence). V shed 10 bases, J shed 10 bases, and the junction held 12 bases outside the gene matches.

The CDR3 region is CASSPTLAGDTQYF. The CDR3 nucleotides read TGTGCCAGCAGCCCCACCCTAGCGGGAGATACGCAGTATTTT. The V gene is TRBV14, the J gene TRBJ2-3; 8 bases match TRBD2. CDR1 is SGHDN, CDR2 FVKESK, per germline. After removal of 4 bases from V and 5 bases from J, the junction contained 5 bases not matched to a gene. The CDR3 length is 14 residues.

In this sample, this clone turned up once. The CDR3 coding sequence is TGTGCCAGCAGTCTACGCGACAACCAAGAGACCCAGTACTTC. This encodes CASSLRDNQETQYF. The rearrangement links TRBV27 to TRBJ2-5; no clear D gene. The CDR3 spans 14 residues. The germline V gene has CDR1 MNHEY and CDR2 SMNVEV (reference sequence). V dropped 5 bases and J dropped 0 bases, with 10 bases sitting between them.

The V call is TRBV5-4, the J call TRBJ2-3, with 9 bases lining up with TRBD1. V shed 4 bases and J 7 bases; nucleotides not matched to a gene: 10. The length of the CDR3 is 15 residues. CDR1 is SGHNT and CDR2 is YYREEE in the germline V gene (reference sequence). The CDR3 here is CASSEPGQGENTQYF. The CDR3, as DNA: TGTGCCAGCAGCGAACCGGGACAGGGTGAAAATACGCAGTATTTT. The full variable domain, its missing parts supplied by reference TRBV5-4 and TRBJ2-3, is ETGVTQSPTHLIKTRGQQVTLRCSSQSGHNTVSWYQQALGQGPQFIFQYYREEENGRGNFPPRFSGLQFPNYSSELNVNALELDDSALYLCASSEPGQGENTQYFGPGTRLTVL.

This clone was found a few times. This chain joins TRBV4-1 and TRBJ2-7; TRBD1 matches 8 bases. In germline, CDR1 is MGHRA, CDR2 YSYEKL. V dropped 4 bases and J dropped 0; count of bases not matched to a gene: 17. This CDR3 has 19 amino acids. The CDR3 coding sequence is TGCGCCAGCAGCCTACTGTACGTTGGGACAGGTCAAAGCTCCTACGAGCAGTACTTC. Translating it yields CASSLLYVGTGQSSYEQYF.

The chain employs TRBV10-3 and TRBJ1-3; D is possibly TRBD1 (6 bases). V gave up 8 bases and J gave up 0 bases, with 20 bases separating them. Germline V lookup: CDR1 ENHRY, CDR2 SYGVKD. CDR3 length: 17 residues. CDR3 sequence: CAIGGQDIGLSGNTIYF. The CDR3 nucleotides are TGTGCCATCGGGGGCCAGGATATAGGGCTCTCTGGAAACACCATATATTTT.

The chain links TRBV4-1 to TRBJ2-1; maybe TRBD2 (5 bases). Germline CDR1 and CDR2: MGHRA and YSYEKL. The CDR3 spans 17 residues. Deletions cut 0 bases from V and 0 bases from J, with 12 bases between. The CDR3 loop is CASSQESGPFSYNEQFF. In DNA form, the CDR3 reads TGCGCCAGCAGCCAAGAAAGCGGACCATTCTCCTACAATGAGCAGTTCTTC.

This chain links TRBV7-2 with TRBJ2-7; 7 nucleotides match TRBD2. The germline gives CDR1 SGHTA, CDR2 FQGNSA. The CDR3 runs to 14 residues. J gave up 4 bases and V 5 bases, and 8 bases lay outside the gene matches. The CDR3 sequence is CASSRDYKNYEQYF. CDR3 bases: TGTGCCAGCAGCAGGGACTACAAAAATTACGAGCAGTACTTC.

This chain connects TRBV7-9 to TRBJ2-7; 11 nucleotides match TRBD2. V trimming: 6 bases; J trimming: 6 bases; junction bases outside the gene matches: 10. Per the germline V gene, CDR1 is SEHNR and CDR2 is FQNEAQ (reference sequence). The CDR3 is 15 amino acids. The CDR3 reads CASRPTSGSPSEQYF. The CDR3 DNA sequence: TGTGCCAGCAGACCTACTAGCGGGAGCCCCTCCGAGCAGTACTTC.

The J gene is TRBJ2-1, the V gene TRBV5-1; unclear D gene. Germline CDR1 reads SGHRS; CDR2 reads YFSETQ. The CDR3 contains 17 residues. V dropped 1 base and J dropped 0 bases, with 14 bases sitting between them. CDR3 bases: TGCGCCAGCAGCTTGTCCCCCCCTTTCAGCTCCTACAATGAGCAGTTCTTC. It encodes CASSLSPPFSSYNEQFF.

The V and J genes are TRBV4-3 and TRBJ1-1; maybe TRBD1 (5 bases). CDR1 is LGHNA and CDR2 is YSLEER in the germline V gene. The CDR3 length is 16 residues. V was shortened by 0 bases and J by 7 bases, with 18 bases between the two germline ends. CDR3 sequence (DNA): TGCGCCAGCAGCCAAGATGGGCGGCAGGGCCCAGTTGAAGCTTTCTTT. Amino acid sequence: CASSQDGRQGPVEAFF.

The CDR3 sequence: CASSLPSQETQYF. In DNA, the CDR3 is TGTGCCAGCAGCTTGCCCAGCCAAGAGACCCAGTACTTC. V usage is TRBV5-5 and J usage is TRBJ2-5; D unclear. V lost 1 base to trimming and J lost 1 base, with 5 bases between them. The CDR3 length is 13 residues. CDR1 and CDR2 from the germline V gene are SGHKS and YYEKEE (reference sequence). Together with reference TRBV5-5 and TRBJ2-5, the CDR3 gives the full variable domain: DAGVTQSPTHLIKTRGQQVTLRCSPISGHKSVSWYQQVLGQGPQFIFQYYEKEERGRGNFPDRFSARQFPNYSSELNVNALLLGDSALYLCASSLPSQETQYFGPGTRLLVL.

The chain is built from TRBV7-9 and TRBJ2-7; TRBD1 aligns across 10 bases. Unmatched junction bases numbered 8, after V lost 5 bases and J lost 4 bases. CDR3 length equals 15 residues. From germline, CDR1 is SEHNR and CDR2 FQNEAQ (reference sequence). CDR3 DNA: TGTGCCAGCAGCCCCGGCGACAGGGGGCATTACGAGCAGTACTTC. Translation gives CASSPGDRGHYEQYF.

Comment on this clone: One junction end does not reproduce the germline sequence, and a read error may be involved. Distinct nucleotide sequences in the sample also encode this CDR3. The chain uses TRBV11-3 and TRBJ2-7; D not resolved. The CDR3 contains 11 residues. Germline assignment: CDR1 SGHNT and CDR2 YENEEA. The CDR3 DNA reads TGCGCCAGCACCCTTCTCTACGAGCAGTACTTC. Protein sequence: CASTLLYEQYF.